This T cell receptor beta chain was captured in a study of control samples from healthy donors and cancer patients. The germline V gene has CDR1 SEHNR and CDR2 FQNEAQ (reference sequence). This CDR3 spans 14 amino acids. V was clipped by 5 bases and J by 5 bases, with 15 bases between them. Sequencing used immunoSEQ multiplex PCR; TCRdb keeps in-frame clones, though not all of them. The sample has approximately 150,000 clones, approximately 94% seen once. This clonotype was obtained from a man in his forties in good health. The V call is TRBV7-9, the J call TRBJ1-1; possible D gene TRBD1, 5 bases. The sequencing input was blood. This CDR3 is CASSQRGERTEAFF. The CDR3 DNA reads as TGTGCCAGCAGCCAAAGGGGAGAGAGGACTGAAGCTTTCTTT.